This T cell receptor beta chain emerged from a study of cytomegalovirus exposure and HLA in healthy donors. CDR1 SGHAT and CDR2 FQNNGV come from the germline V gene. The CDR3 is made up of 15 amino acids. V was clipped by 6 bases and J by 1 base; unmatched bases: 7. Primers for the PCR totalled 60 Vbeta and 13 Jbeta. Clones were read by immunoSEQ multiplex PCR, and TCRdb kept only the in-frame ones, dropping some. The sample records 150,000 or so clones, around 9.7% being singletons. V gene TRBV11-2 combines with J gene TRBJ1-1; 8 bases align to TRBD1. Sequencing was done on a sample of PBMCs. The source is a man between 45 and 60 years old in good health and CMV-seronegative. DNA for the CDR3: TGTGCCAGCAGATCCCGGACAGGGAAGAACACTGAAGCTTTCTTT. The encoded protein is CASRSRTGKNTEAFF.